This entry is about one T cell receptor (beta chain). This sample stems from a study of cytomegalovirus exposure and HLA in healthy donors. Trimming shortened V by 4 bases and J by 5 bases, and 8 bases separated the two germline ends. Germline values: CDR1 SGHAT, CDR2 FQNNGV. This CDR3 has 12 amino acids. Primers included in the PCR were 60 Vbeta and 13 Jbeta primers. Clones were read by immunoSEQ multiplex PCR, and TCRdb kept only the in-frame ones, dropping some. Of over 110,000 clones in the sample, around 79% were seen once. The material sequenced was PBMCs. This TCR was sampled from a female donor in good health and CMV-seronegative. The genes are TRBV11-2 and TRBJ1-1; tentatively, D is TRBD1 (5 bases). The CDR3 reads CASSWGGTEAFF. The DNA of the CDR3 is TGTGCCAGCAGCTGGGGGGGGACTGAAGCTTTCTTT.